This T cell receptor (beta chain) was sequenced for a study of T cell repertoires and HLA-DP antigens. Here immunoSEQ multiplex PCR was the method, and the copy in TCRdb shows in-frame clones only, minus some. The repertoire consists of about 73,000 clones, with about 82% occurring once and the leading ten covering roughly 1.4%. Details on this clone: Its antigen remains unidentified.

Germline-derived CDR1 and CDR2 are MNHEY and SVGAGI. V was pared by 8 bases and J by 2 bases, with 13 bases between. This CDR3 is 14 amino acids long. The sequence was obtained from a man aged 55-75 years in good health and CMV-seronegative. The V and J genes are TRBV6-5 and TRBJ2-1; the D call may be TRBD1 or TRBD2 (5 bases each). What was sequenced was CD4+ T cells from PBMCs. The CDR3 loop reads CASGTTNTYNEQFF. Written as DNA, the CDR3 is TGTGCCAGCGGGACGACGAATACCTACAATGAGCAGTTCTTC.